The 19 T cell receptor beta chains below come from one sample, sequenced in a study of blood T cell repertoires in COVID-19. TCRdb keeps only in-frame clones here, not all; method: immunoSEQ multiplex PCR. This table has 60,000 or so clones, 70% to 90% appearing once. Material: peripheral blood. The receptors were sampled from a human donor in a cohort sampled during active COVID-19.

The CDR3 reads CASSELGAEVEQYF. The CDR3 bases are TGTGCCAGCAGTGAACTTGGGGCAGAAGTCGAGCAGTACTTC. V usage is TRBV2 and J usage is TRBJ2-7, with a tentative D call TRBD1 (5 bases). The V end was cut by 2 bases, the J end by 6 bases, with 14 bases between. CDR3 length: 14 amino acids. The V gene's germline CDR1 is SNHLY and CDR2 FYNNEI.

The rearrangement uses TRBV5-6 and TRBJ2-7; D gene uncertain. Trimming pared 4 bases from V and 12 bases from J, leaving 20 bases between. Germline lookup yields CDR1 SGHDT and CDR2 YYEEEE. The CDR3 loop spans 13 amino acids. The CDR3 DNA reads TGTGCCAGCAGCCCCCTCACCCGCCTTCAGTGGTACTTC. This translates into CASSPLTRLQWYF.

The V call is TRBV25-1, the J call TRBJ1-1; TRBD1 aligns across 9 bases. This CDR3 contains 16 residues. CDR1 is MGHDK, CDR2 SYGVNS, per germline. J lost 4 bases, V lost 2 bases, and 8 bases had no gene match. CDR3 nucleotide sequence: TGTGCCAGCAGTGAAGGAACAGGGGGCGCGGGCACTGAAGCTTTCTTT. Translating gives CASSEGTGGAGTEAFF.

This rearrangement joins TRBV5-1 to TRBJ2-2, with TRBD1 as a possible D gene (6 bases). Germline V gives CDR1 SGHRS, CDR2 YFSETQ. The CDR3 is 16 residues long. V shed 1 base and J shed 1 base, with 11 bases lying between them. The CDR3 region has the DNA TGCGCCAGCAGCTTGAGGGCAGGGGTGAACACCGGGGAGCTGTTTTTT. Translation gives CASSLRAGVNTGELFF. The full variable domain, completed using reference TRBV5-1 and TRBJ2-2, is KAGVTQTPRYLIKTRGQQVTLSCSPISGHRSVSWYQQTPGQGLQFLFEYFSETQRNKGNFPGRFSGRQFSNSRSEMNVSTLELGDSALYLCASSLRAGVNTGELFFGEGSRLTVL.

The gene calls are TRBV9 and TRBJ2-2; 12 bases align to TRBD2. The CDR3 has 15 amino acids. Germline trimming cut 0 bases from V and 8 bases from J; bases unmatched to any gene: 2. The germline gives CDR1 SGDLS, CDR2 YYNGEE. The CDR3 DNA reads TGTGCCAGCAGCGTAGGACTAGCGGGGGCTGGGGAGCTGTTTTTT. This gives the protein CASSVGLAGAGELFF.

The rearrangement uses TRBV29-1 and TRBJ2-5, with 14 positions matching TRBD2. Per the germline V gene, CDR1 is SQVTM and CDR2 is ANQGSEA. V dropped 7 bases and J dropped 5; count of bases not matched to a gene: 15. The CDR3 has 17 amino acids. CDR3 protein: CSARRLAGGPVGETQYF. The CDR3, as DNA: TGCAGCGCCAGAAGACTAGCGGGGGGGCCGGTCGGTGAGACCCAGTACTTC.

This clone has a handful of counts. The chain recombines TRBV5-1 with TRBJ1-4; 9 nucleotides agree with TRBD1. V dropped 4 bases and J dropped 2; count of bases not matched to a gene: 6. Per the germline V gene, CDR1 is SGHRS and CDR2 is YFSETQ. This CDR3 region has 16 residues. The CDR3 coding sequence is TGCGCCAGCAGCCAAGGCGGGACAGGGACTAATGAAAAACTGTTTTTT. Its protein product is CASSQGGTGTNEKLFF.

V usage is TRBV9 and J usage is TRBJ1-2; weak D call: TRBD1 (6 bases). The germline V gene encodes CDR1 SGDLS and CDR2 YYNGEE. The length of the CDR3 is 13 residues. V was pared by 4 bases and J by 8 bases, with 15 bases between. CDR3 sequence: CASSPPGGRGYTF. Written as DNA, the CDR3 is TGTGCCAGCAGCCCGCCGGGGGGGCGAGGCTACACCTTC.

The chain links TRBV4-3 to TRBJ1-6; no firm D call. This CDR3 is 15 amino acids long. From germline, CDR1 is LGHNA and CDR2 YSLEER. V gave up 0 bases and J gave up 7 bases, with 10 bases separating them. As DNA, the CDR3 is TGCGCCAGCAGCCAAGATTGGGCAGCCAATTCACCCCTCCACTTT. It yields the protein CASSQDWAANSPLHF.

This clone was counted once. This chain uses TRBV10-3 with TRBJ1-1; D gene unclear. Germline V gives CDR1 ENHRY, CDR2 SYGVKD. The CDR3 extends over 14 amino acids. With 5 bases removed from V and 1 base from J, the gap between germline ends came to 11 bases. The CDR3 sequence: CAISLGQANTEAFF. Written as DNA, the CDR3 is TGTGCCATCAGTTTGGGTCAGGCGAACACTGAAGCTTTCTTT.

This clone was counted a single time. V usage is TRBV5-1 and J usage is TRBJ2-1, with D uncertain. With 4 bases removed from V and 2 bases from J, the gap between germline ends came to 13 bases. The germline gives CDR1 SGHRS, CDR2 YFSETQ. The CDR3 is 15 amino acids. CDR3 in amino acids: CASSPSTRTYNEQFF. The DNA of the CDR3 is TGCGCCAGCAGCCCCTCGACTCGGACCTACAATGAGCAGTTCTTC.

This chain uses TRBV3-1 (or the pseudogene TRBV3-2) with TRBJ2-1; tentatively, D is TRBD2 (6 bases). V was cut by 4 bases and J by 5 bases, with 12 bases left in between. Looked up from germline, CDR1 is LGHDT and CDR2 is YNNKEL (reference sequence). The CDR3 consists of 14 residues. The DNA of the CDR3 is TGTGCCAGCAGCCGCCGCGGGGAACACAATGAGCAGTTCTTC. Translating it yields CASSRRGEHNEQFF.

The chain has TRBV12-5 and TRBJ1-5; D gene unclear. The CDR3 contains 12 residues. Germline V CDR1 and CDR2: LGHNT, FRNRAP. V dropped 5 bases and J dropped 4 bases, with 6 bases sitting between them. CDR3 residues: CASGAGNQPQHF. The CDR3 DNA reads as TGTGCTAGTGGTGCGGGGAATCAGCCCCAGCATTTT.

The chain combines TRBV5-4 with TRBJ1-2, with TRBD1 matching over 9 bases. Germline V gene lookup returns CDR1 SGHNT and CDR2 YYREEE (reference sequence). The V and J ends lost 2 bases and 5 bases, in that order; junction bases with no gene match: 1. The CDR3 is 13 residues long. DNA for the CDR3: TGTGCCAGCAGCTTCGACAGGGGGTATGGCTACACCTTC. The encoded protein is CASSFDRGYGYTF.

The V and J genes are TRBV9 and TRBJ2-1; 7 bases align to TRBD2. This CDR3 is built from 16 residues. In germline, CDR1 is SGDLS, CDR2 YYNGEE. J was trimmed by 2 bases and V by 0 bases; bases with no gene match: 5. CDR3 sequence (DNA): TGTGCCAGCAGCGTAGGTGTGGCGGGGGCCTACAATGAGCAGTTCTTC. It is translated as CASSVGVAGAYNEQFF.

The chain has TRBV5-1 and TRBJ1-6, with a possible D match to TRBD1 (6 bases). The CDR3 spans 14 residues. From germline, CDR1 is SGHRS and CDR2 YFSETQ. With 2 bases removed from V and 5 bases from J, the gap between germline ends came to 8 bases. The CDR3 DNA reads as TGCGCCAGCAGCTTAGGACAGAATAATTCACCCCTCCACTTT. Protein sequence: CASSLGQNNSPLHF. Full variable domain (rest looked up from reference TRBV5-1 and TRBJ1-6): KAGVTQTPRYLIKTRGQQVTLSCSPISGHRSVSWYQQTPGQGLQFLFEYFSETQRNKGNFPGRFSGRQFSNSRSEMNVSTLELGDSALYLCASSLGQNNSPLHFGNGTRLTVT.

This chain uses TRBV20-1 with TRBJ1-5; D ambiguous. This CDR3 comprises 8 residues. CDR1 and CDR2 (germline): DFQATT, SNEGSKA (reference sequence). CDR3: CRPLQEHF. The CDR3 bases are TGCCGTCCGTTGCAGGAACATTTT.

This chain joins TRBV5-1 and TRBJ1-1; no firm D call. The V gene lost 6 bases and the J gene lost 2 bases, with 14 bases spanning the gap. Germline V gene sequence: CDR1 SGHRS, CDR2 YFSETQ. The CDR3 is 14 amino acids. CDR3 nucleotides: TGCGCCAGCACCTGGGAGTGGGGTAACACTGAAGCTTTCTTT. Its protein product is CASTWEWGNTEAFF.

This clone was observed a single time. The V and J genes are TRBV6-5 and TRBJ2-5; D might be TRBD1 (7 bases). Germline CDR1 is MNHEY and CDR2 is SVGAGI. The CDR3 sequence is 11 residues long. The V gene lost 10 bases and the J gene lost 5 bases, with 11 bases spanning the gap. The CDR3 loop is CATRGRETQYF. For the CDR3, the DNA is TGTGCCACCAGGGGGAGGGAGACCCAGTACTTC.